This is a list of T cell receptor beta chains from one sample in a study of blood T cell repertoires in COVID-19. Some clones are missing from TCRdb's copy, which holds only in-frame ones; the method was immunoSEQ multiplex PCR. The sample gives 100,000 or so clones, roughly four fifths of which show up once; less than 15% is in the top ten. Sample: peripheral blood. The receptors here all came from a human donor in a cohort sampled during active COVID-19. CDR3s include the opening cysteine and the closing phenylalanine or tryptophan. D genes are given only for firm matches. Rows give clone size only sometimes, using once, few, many, or a class for an expanded clone.

size: -
V: TRBV6-5
length: 14
D: TRBD1
J: TRBJ1-6
DNA: TGTGCCAGCAGCTCCGGGAGGGGGCAGGCACCCCTCCACTTT
CDR3: CASSSGRGQAPLHF

size: -
V: TRBV10-3
length: 10
D: -
J: TRBJ1-1
DNA: TGTGCCATCGGTAGTCCTGAAGCTTTCTTT
CDR3: CAIGSPEAFF

size: -
V: TRBV30
length: 14
D: -
J: TRBJ2-1
DNA: TGTGCCTGGAGGAGGGCGGGATTCAACAATGAGCAGTTCTTC
CDR3: CAWRRAGFNNEQFF

size: -
V: TRBV19
length: 16
D: -
J: TRBJ2-2
DNA: TGTGCCAGTAGTGCAGACAGGAGACTACACACCGGGGAGCTGTTTTTT
CDR3: CASSADRRLHTGELFF

size: -
V: TRBV5-1
length: 14
D: TRBD2
J: TRBJ2-4
DNA: TGCGCCAGCAGCCCCGGCGGGGGGATAAACATTCAGTACTTC
CDR3: CASSPGGGINIQYF

size: -
V: TRBV5-1
length: 15
D: TRBD1
J: TRBJ2-7
DNA: TGCGCCAGCACCCCGACCGGGACAGAGTCGAGCGAGCAGTACTTC
CDR3: CASTPTGTESSEQYF

size: -
V: TRBV6-4
length: 15
D: TRBD1
J: TRBJ2-2
DNA: TGTGCCAGCAGCGAGGGACAGGGGATTACCGGGGAGCTGTTTTTT
CDR3: CASSEGQGITGELFF

size: -
V: TRBV5-1
length: 15
D: -
J: TRBJ1-4
DNA: TGCGCCAGCTCAACGGGGGGGCCAACTAATGAAAAACTGTTTTTT
CDR3: CASSTGGPTNEKLFF

size: -
V: TRBV14
length: 16
D: TRBD2
J: TRBJ2-1
DNA: TGTGCCAGCAGTGAGAGGGGACTAGCGAAGTTCTATGAGCAGTTCTTC
CDR3: CASSERGLAKFYEQFF

size: -
V: TRBV30
length: 14
D: -
J: TRBJ1-1
DNA: TGTGCCTGGAGTGGGAGTTCTTGGGGGCTTGAAGCTTTCTTT
CDR3: CAWSGSSWGLEAFF

size: once
V: TRBV30
length: 12
D: -
J: TRBJ1-1
DNA: TGTGCCTGGAGTAGGGGAAGGACTGAAGCTTTCTTT
CDR3: CAWSRGRTEAFF

size: -
V: TRBV5-6
length: 15
D: TRBD1
J: TRBJ2-7
DNA: TGTGCCAGCAGCTTCAGGACAGGGGTTCAAGCCGAGCAGTACTTC
CDR3: CASSFRTGVQAEQYF

size: -
V: TRBV2
length: 11
D: -
J: TRBJ2-7
DNA: TGTGCCAGCAGATACCGGGGCGAGCAGTACTTC
CDR3: CASRYRGEQYF

size: -
V: TRBV19
length: 16
D: -
J: TRBJ2-1
DNA: TGTGCCAGTAGTATAGGGGGAGGAGGGAGTTACAATGAGCAGTTCTTC
CDR3: CASSIGGGGSYNEQFF

size: -
V: TRBV28
length: 16
D: TRBD1
J: TRBJ2-7
DNA: TGTGCCAGCAGTTTCGATCCAGGGGGCCTATTCTACGAGCAGTACTTC
CDR3: CASSFDPGGLFYEQYF

size: -
V: TRBV6-5
length: 12
D: -
J: TRBJ1-5
DNA: TGTGCCAGCACTCAGGAAAATCAGCCCCAGCATTTT
CDR3: CASTQENQPQHF

size: -
V: TRBV7-2
length: 13
D: TRBD2
J: TRBJ2-7
DNA: TGTGCCAGCAGCCCTTGGGGGGGGTACGAGCAGTACTTC
CDR3: CASSPWGGYEQYF

size: -
V: TRBV7-8
length: 12
D: -
J: TRBJ2-7
DNA: TGTGCCAGCAGCTCCCAGACTTACGAGCAGTACTTC
CDR3: CASSSQTYEQYF

size: -
V: TRBV7-9
length: 10
D: -
J: TRBJ1-5
DNA: TGTGCCAGCAGCTTGCGGCCCCAGCATTTT
CDR3: CASSLRPQHF

size: -
V: TRBV5-1
length: 13
D: -
J: TRBJ2-1
DNA: TGCGCCAGCAGCCTGGGGTCCGGCAATGAGCAGTTCTTC
CDR3: CASSLGSGNEQFF

size: -
V: TRBV6-5
length: 15
D: TRBD1
J: TRBJ1-5
DNA: TGTGCCAGCAGCAGGACAGGGGGTAGCAATCAGCCCCAGCATTTT
CDR3: CASSRTGGSNQPQHF

size: -
V: TRBV3-1/TRBV3-2
length: 15
D: TRBD1
J: TRBJ1-2
DNA: TGTGCCAGCAGCCAAGGGACAGGGGGAGACTATGGCTACACCTTC
CDR3: CASSQGTGGDYGYTF

size: -
V: TRBV5-1
length: 16
D: TRBD2
J: TRBJ2-3
DNA: TGCGCCAGCAGCTTGGAGCGGGGGGTTAACACAGATACGCAGTATTTT
CDR3: CASSLERGVNTDTQYF

size: once
V: TRBV10-3
length: 14
D: -
J: TRBJ1-1
DNA: TGTGCCATCAGTGAGTCCGCGGCAGCCACTGAAGCTTTCTTT
CDR3: CAISESAAATEAFF

size: -
V: TRBV5-1
length: 15
D: -
J: TRBJ1-1
DNA: TGCGCCAGCAGCTTGGAAGGGGGAGCCTTCACTGAAGCTTTCTTT
CDR3: CASSLEGGAFTEAFF